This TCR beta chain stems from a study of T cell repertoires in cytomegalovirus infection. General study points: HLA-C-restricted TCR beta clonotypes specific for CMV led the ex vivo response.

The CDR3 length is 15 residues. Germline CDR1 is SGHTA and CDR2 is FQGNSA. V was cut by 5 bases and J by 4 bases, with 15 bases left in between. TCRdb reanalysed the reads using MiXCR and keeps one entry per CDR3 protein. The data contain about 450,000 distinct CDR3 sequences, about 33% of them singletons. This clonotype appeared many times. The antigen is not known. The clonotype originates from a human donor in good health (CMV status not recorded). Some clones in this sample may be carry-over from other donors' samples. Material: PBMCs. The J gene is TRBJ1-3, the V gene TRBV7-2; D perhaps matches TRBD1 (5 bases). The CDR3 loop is CASSTRGVRGNTIYF. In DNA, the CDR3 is TGTGCCAGCAGCACGCGAGGGGTGCGCGGAAACACCATATATTTT. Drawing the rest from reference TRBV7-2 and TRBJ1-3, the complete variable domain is GAGVSQSPSNKVTEKGKDVELRCDPISGHTALYWYRQSLGQGLEFLIYFQGNSAPDKSGLPSDRFSAERTGGSVSTLTIQRTQQEDSAVYLCASSTRGVRGNTIYFGEGSWLTVV.